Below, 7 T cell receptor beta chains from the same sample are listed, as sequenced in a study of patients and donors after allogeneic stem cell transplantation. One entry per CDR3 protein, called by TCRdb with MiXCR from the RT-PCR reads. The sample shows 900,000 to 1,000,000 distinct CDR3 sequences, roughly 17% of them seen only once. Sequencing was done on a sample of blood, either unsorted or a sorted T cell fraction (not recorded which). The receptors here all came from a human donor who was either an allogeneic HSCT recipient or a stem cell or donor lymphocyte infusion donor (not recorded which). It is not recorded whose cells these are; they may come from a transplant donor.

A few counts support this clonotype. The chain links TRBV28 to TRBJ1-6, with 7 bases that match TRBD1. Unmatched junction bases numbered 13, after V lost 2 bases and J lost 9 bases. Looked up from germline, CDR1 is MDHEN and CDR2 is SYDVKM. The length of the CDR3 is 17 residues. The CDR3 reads CASSLLQQGINSSPLHF. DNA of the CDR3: TGTGCCAGCAGTTTACTTCAACAGGGGATAAATTCTTCACCCCTCCACTTT.

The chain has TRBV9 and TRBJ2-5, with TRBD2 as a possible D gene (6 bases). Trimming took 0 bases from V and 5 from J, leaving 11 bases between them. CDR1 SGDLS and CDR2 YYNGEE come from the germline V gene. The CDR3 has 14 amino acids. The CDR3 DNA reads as TGTGCCAGCAGCGTAGGTTTAGGAGGGGAGACCCAGTACTTC. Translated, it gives CASSVGLGGETQYF.

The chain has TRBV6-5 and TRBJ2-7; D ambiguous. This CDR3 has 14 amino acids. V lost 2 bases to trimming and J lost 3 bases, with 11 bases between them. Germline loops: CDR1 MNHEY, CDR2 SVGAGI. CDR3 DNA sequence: TGTGCCAGCAGTTACACCGAGGTAGGCTACGAGCAGTACTTC. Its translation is CASSYTEVGYEQYF.

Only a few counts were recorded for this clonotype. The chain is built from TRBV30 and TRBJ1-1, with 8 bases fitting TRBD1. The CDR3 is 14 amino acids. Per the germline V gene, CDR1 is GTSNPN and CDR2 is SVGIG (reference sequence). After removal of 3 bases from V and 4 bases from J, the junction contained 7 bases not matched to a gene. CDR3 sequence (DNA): TGTGCCTGGAGAGACAGGGGAATAGGCACTGAAGCTTTCTTT. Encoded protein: CAWRDRGIGTEAFF.

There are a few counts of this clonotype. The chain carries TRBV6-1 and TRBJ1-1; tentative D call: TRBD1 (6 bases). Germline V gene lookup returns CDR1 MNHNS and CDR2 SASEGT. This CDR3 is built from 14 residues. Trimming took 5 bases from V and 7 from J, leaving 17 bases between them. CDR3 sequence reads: CASSPDSPRGEAFF. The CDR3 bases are TGTGCCAGCAGTCCGGACAGCCCTAGGGGTGAAGCTTTCTTT.

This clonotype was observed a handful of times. The CDR3 is CSAIFRGKTRETQYF. CDR3 nucleotides: TGCAGTGCTATATTTAGGGGCAAAACGAGGGAGACCCAGTACTTC. The rearrangement joins TRBV20-1 to TRBJ2-5; perhaps TRBD1 as D (5 bases). Trimming took off 4 bases at V and 5 bases at J, with 20 bases between the two ends. The length of the CDR3 is 15 residues. Germline values: CDR1 DFQATT, CDR2 SNEGSKA (reference sequence).

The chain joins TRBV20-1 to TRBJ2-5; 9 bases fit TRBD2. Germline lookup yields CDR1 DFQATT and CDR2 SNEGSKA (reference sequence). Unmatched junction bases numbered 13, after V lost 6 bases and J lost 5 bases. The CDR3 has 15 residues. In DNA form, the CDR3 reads TGCAGTGCCCGTGTCGATAGCGGGAGAGGTGAGACCCAGTACTTC. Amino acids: CSARVDSGRGETQYF.